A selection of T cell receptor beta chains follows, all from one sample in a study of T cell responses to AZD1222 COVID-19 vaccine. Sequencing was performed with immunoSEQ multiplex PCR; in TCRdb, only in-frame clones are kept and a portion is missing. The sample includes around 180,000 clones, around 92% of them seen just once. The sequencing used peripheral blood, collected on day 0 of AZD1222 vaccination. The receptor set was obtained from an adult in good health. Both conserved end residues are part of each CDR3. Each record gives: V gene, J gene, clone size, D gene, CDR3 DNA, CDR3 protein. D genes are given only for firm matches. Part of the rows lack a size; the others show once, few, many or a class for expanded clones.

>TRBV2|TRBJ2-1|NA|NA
TGTGCCAGCAGTGAGTTCAGCTCCTACAATGAGCAGTTCTTC
CASSEFSSYNEQFF
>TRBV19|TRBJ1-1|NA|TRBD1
TGTGCCAGTAGTATCCCCCCACTCCAGGGGGCGCGGGCTTTCTTT
CASSIPPLQGARAFF
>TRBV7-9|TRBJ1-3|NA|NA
TGTGCCAGCAGCTTAGGCCCCGGTGGAAACACCATATATTTT
CASSLGPGGNTIYF
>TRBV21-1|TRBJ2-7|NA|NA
TGTGCCAGCATCCTAGGGGGACGAGGGAGGACTAGCGGGAGGGCCATCTATGACCACGAGCAGTACTTC
CASILGGRGRTSGRAIYDHEQYF
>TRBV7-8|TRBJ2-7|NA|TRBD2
TGTGCCAGCAGCTCATCGACTAGCGGGAGCGGCGAGCAGTACTTC
CASSSSTSGSGEQYF
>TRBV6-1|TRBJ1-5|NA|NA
TGTGCCAGCAGTGAAAGGGGGGGGTACAATCAGCCCCAGCATTTT
CASSERGGYNQPQHF
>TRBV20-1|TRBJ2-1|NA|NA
TGCAGTGCTAGACAGGCCGGGGAGCAGTTCTTC
CSARQAGEQFF
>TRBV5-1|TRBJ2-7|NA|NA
TGCGCCAGCAGCTTGGGAAGGCTCACCCATCTCCCCTCCTACGAGCAGTACTTC
CASSLGRLTHLPSYEQYF
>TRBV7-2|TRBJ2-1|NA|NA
TGTGCCAGCAGCTTAGAGGTTCGGCTGGATTCCTACAATGAGCAGTTCTTC
CASSLEVRLDSYNEQFF
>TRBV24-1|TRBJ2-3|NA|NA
TGTGCCACCAGTGAAACTAGCACAGATACGCAGTATTTT
CATSETSTDTQYF
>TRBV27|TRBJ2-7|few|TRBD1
TGTGCCGCCCAGACAGGGCGTGGCGAGCAGTACTTC
CAAQTGRGEQYF
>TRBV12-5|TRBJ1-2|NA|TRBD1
TGTGCTAGTGGTTTGGCCCGGACAGGGGGCCCCCAAGCCTTC
CASGLARTGGPQAF
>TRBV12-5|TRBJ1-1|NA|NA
TGTGCTAGTGGTTTGGCTTTCAACACTGAAGCTTTCTTT
CASGLAFNTEAFF
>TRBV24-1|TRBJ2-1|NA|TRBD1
TGTGCCACCAGTGCCCGGACAGGGGGCTTCAATGAGCAGTTCTTC
CATSARTGGFNEQFF
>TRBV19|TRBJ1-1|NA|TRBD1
TGTGCCAGTAGTCTCCAGGGGGGCACTGAAGCTTTCTTT
CASSLQGGTEAFF
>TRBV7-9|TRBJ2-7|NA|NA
TGTGCCAGCAGCTTACTTCCCGGGCCAGGGGCCCACGAGCAGTACTTC
CASSLLPGPGAHEQYF
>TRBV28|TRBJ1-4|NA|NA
TGTGCCAGCAGTTTAATGACAGGAGGAGATGAAAAACTGTTTTTT
CASSLMTGGDEKLFF
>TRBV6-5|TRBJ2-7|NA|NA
TGTGCCAGCAGCCCACCGGGTAACTACGAGCAGTACTTC
CASSPPGNYEQYF
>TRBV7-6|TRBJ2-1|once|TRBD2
TGTGCCAGCAGCGGACTAGCGGGAGCACCCAATGAGCAGTTCTTC
CASSGLAGAPNEQFF
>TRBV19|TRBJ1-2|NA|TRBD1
TGTGCCAGTAGCCGGGACAGGGGGGCCTATGGCTACACCTTC
CASSRDRGAYGYTF
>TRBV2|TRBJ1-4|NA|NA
TGTGCCAGCAGTGTTGGGTTAACTGAAAAACTGTTTTTT
CASSVGLTEKLFF
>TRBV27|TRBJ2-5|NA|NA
TGTGCCAGCAGTTTATCGTCCCGGTACCAAGAGACCCAGTACTTC
CASSLSSRYQETQYF
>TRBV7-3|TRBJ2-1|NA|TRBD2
TGTGCCAGCAGCCCCGGACTAGTCTCCTACAATGAGCAGTTCTTC
CASSPGLVSYNEQFF
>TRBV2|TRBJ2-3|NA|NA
TGTGCCAGCAGGCACCCGGAGGGCACAGATACGCAGTATTTT
CASRHPEGTDTQYF
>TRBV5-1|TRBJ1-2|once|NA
TGCGCCAGCAGCTTGCAACCAGCCCCTAACTATGGCTACACCTTC
CASSLQPAPNYGYTF
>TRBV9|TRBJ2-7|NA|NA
TGTGCCAGCAGCACCCGGGACTCCGAGGTCTACGAGCAGTACTTC
CASSTRDSEVYEQYF
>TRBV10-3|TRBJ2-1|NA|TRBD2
TGTGCCGCCACTAGCGGGAAATCCTACAATGAGCAGTTCTTC
CAATSGKSYNEQFF
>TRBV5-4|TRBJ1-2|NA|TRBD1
TGTGCCAGCAGCTCCCGGGACAGCGGGAACTATGGCTACACCTTC
CASSSRDSGNYGYTF
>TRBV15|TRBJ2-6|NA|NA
TGTGCCACCAGCAGAGATAAGGGATCTGGGGCCAACGTCCTGACTTTC
CATSRDKGSGANVLTF
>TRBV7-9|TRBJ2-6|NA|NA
TGTGCCAGCAGCCCTCGGGTATCTGGGGCCAACGTCCTGACTTTC
CASSPRVSGANVLTF
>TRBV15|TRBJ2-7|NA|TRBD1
TGTGCCACCAGCAGAGATCTCCGGGCGGGACAGGGGGACCCCTACGAGCAGTACTTC
CATSRDLRAGQGDPYEQYF
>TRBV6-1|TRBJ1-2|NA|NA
TGTGCCAGCAGTGACAGGGTCCTTGGCTACACCTTC
CASSDRVLGYTF
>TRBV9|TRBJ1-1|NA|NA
TGTGCCAGCAGCGGGGAGATCTTTGGCACTGAAGCTTTCTTT
CASSGEIFGTEAFF
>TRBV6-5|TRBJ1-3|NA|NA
TGTGCCAGCAGCCCCGGACGGGGAAACACCATATATTTT
CASSPGRGNTIYF
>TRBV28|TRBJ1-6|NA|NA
TGTGCCACCAAAAATCCAGGGGATTATTCACCCCTCCACTTT
CATKNPGDYSPLHF
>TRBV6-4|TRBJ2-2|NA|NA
TGTGCCAGCTGGGTTGGAGGGGATCCGAACACCGGGGAGCTGTTTTTT
CASWVGGDPNTGELFF
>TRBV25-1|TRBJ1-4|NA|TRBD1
TGTGCCAGCAGGGGGACAGTCCGGGGACTGTTTTTT
CASRGTVRGLFF
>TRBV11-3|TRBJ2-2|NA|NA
TGTGCCAGCAGCGCAACACCTTCGGGGGCCGGGGAGCTGTTTTTT
CASSATPSGAGELFF
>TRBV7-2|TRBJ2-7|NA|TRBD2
TGTGCCAGCAGCTACCCGACTAGCGGGAGTCAAAAAACCTACGAGCAGTACTTC
CASSYPTSGSQKTYEQYF
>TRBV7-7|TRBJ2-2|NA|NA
TGTGCTAGCAGCTCTACTCCAGGCACCGGGGAGCTGTTTTTT
CASSSTPGTGELFF
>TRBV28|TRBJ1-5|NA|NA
TGTGCCAGCAGGTCAGTGATTCGGGGTCAGCCCCAGCATTTT
CASRSVIRGQPQHF
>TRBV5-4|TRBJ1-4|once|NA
TGTGCCAGCAGCTTGGAAGGGTCTCCGACTAATGAAAAACTGTTTTTT
CASSLEGSPTNEKLFF
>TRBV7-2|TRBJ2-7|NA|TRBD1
TGTGCCAGCAGCTTCGGGACAGGGGACGAGCAGTACTTC
CASSFGTGDEQYF
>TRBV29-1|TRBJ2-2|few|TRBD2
TGCAGCGCCTCGGGGGGCACCGGGGAGCTGTTTTTT
CSASGGTGELFF
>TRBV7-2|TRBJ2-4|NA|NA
TGTGCCAGCAGCACAAGTGGCGGGGGCGGCGGAAACATTCAGTACTTC
CASSTSGGGGGNIQYF
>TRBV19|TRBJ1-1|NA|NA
TGTGCCAGTAGTATAGGTAGAGTCCTTTTCACTGAAGCTTTCTTT
CASSIGRVLFTEAFF
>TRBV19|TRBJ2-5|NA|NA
TGTGCCAGTACCCCGTGGCAGGGTGAGAGGAGGTGGCAAGAGACCCAGTACTTC
CASTPWQGERRWQETQYF
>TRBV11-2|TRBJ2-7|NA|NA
TGTGCCAGCAGCCTCCCTTGGGAGGGGGAGCGGGAGCAGTACTTC
CASSLPWEGEREQYF
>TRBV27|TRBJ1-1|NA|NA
TGTGCCAGCAGTTTGTATGGTGAAGCTTTCTTT
CASSLYGEAFF